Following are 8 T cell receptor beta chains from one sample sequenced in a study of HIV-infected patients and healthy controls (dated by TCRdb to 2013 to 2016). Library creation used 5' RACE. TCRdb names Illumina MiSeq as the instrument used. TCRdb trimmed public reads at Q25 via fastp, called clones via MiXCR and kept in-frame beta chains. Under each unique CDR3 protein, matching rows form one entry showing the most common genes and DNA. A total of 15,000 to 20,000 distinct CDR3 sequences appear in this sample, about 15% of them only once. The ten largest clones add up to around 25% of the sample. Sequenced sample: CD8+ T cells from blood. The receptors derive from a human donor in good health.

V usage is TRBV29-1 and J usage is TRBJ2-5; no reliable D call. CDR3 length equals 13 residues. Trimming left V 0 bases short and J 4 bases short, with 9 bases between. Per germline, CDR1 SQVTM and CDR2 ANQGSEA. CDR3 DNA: TGCAGCGTTGAAGATCCGCCCCTAGAGACCCAGTACTTC. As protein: CSVEDPPLETQYF.

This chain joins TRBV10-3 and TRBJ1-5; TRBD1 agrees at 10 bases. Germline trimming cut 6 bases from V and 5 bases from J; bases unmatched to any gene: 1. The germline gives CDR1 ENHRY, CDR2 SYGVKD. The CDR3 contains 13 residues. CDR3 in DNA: TGTGCCATCAGCGGACAGGGGGATCAGCCCCAGCATTTT. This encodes CAISGQGDQPQHF.

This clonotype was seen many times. Written as DNA, the CDR3 is TGTGCCAGCAGCCCTTGGGGCGGGGGGGGCCACACTGAAGCTTTCTTT. Encoded protein: CASSPWGGGGHTEAFF. This chain connects TRBV5-6 to TRBJ1-1, with D possibly being TRBD1 (6 bases). Germline loops: CDR1 SGHDT, CDR2 YYEEEE. This CDR3 has 16 residues. The germline V and J ends were trimmed by 4 bases and 3 bases, with 19 bases remaining between them. The full variable domain, with the rest looked up from reference TRBV5-6 and TRBJ1-1, is DAGVTQSPTHLIKTRGQQVTLRCSPKSGHDTVSWYQQALGQGPQFIFQYYEEEERQRGNFPDRFSGHQFPNYSSELNVNALLLGDSALYLCASSPWGGGGHTEAFFGQGTRLTVV.

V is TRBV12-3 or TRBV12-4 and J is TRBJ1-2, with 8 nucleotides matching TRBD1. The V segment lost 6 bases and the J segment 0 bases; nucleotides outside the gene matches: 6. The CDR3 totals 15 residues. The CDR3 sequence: CASSPGGGPNYGYTF. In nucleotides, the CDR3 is TGTGCCAGCAGCCCAGGGGGCGGCCCTAACTATGGCTACACCTTC.

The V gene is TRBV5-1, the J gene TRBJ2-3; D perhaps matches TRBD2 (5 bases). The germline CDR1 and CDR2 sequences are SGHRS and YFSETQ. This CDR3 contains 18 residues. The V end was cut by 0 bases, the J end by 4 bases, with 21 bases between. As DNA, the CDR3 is TGCGCCAGCAGCTTGGGACCGATTTCCGAGGGAATAGCAGATACGCAGTATTTT. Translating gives CASSLGPISEGIADTQYF.

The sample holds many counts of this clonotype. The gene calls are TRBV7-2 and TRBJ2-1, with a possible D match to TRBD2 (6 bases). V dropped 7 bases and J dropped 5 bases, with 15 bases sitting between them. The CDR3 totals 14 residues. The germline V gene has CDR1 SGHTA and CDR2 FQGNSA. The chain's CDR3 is CASTPMIADNEQFF. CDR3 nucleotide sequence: TGTGCCAGCACCCCGATGATAGCGGACAATGAGCAGTTCTTC.

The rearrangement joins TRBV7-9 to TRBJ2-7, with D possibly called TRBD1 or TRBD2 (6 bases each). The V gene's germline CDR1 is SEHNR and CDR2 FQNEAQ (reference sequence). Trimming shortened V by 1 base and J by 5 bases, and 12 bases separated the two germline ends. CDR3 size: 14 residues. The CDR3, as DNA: TGTGCCAGCAGCTTAGGATCGGAGGGGGACGAGCAGTACTTC. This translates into CASSLGSEGDEQYF.

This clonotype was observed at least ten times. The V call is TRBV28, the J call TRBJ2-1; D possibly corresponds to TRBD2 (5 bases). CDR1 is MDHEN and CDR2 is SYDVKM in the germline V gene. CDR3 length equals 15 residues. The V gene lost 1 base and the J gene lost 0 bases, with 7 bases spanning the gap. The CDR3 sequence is CASSLSRDSYNEQFF. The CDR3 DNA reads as TGTGCCAGCAGTTTATCCCGGGACTCCTACAATGAGCAGTTCTTC.